Following are 22 T cell receptor beta chains from one sample sequenced in a study. TCRdb reprocessed the 5' RACE reads with MiXCR, giving one entry per CDR3 protein. Of about 42,000 distinct CDR3 sequences detected, about 30% appear once; the ten largest clones hold approximately 4.1%. The sequenced sample consisted of tumor-infiltrating memory CD4+ T cells sorted from the breast tumor. Subset: memory CD4+ T cells, CD4+CD45RO+CD25-. Receptors were obtained from a female donor with breast cancer.

Note on this clonotype: The conserved final phenylalanine or tryptophan is absent from the CDR3, which likely points to a read error. The genes are TRBV6-5 and TRBJ1-1, with TRBD1 identical over 7 bases. CDR3 size: 13 residues. Germline values: CDR1 MNHEY, CDR2 SVGAGI. Unmatched junction bases numbered 1, after V lost 5 bases and J lost 1 base. The CDR3 spells CASSRTGNTEAFL. Written as DNA, the CDR3 is TGTGCCAGCAGTCGGACAGGGAACACTGAAGCTTTCCTT.

This clonotype was observed a few times. This sequence joins TRBV4-2 and TRBJ1-5; D remains ambiguous. Germline CDR1 is LGHNA and CDR2 is YNFKEQ. This CDR3 is built from 15 residues. V gave up 1 base and J gave up 5 bases, with 12 bases separating them. CDR3 in DNA: TGTGCCAGCAGCCAAGGGGGAGGTGAGGATCAGCCCCAGCATTTT. Translation gives CASSQGGGEDQPQHF.

This chain uses TRBV15 with TRBJ2-7; D gene unclear. CDR1 is LNHNV, CDR2 YYDKDF, per germline (reference sequence). CDR3 length: 14 amino acids. V was cut by 4 bases and J by 1 base, with 11 bases left in between. CDR3 region: CATSTRVQSYEQYF. The CDR3 bases are TGTGCCACCAGCACAAGGGTCCAGTCCTACGAGCAGTACTTC.

This clonotype was seen ten or more times. The rearrangement links TRBV5-1 to TRBJ1-2; maybe TRBD1 (5 bases). The CDR3 loop spans 14 amino acids. CDR1 is SGHRS and CDR2 is YFSETQ in the germline V gene. V dropped 9 bases and J dropped 7 bases, with 22 bases sitting between them. CDR3 nucleotides: TGCGCCATCCTCTTCGAAGCAGGGCTTGCTGGCTACACCTTC. It specifies CAILFEAGLAGYTF. The full variable domain, with the rest looked up from reference TRBV5-1 and TRBJ1-2, is KAGVTQTPRYLIKTRGQQVTLSCSPISGHRSVSWYQQTPGQGLQFLFEYFSETQRNKGNFPGRFSGRQFSNSRSEMNVSTLELGDSALYLCAILFEAGLAGYTFGSGTRLTVV.

A few counts support this clonotype. The chain recombines TRBV27 with TRBJ2-2; D call uncertain. The ends were cut back, 6 bases at V and 6 bases at J, with 8 bases in the middle. Germline CDR1 reads MNHEY; CDR2 reads SMNVEV (reference sequence). The length of the CDR3 is 12 residues. CDR3 sequence (DNA): TGTGCCAGCAGGTCCCTTCCCGGGGAGCTGTTTTTT. As protein: CASRSLPGELFF.

This clonotype was observed at least ten times. The rearrangement joins TRBV5-1 to TRBJ1-1; TRBD1 might be the D (5 bases). V lost 0 bases and J lost 5, with 11 bases in between. CDR1 SGHRS and CDR2 YFSETQ come from the germline V gene. CDR3 size: 14 residues. The DNA for the CDR3 is TGCGCCAGCAGCTTGGCGGGGGGAAGGACTGAAGCTTTCTTT. This encodes CASSLAGGRTEAFF.

This clonotype has just a few counts. The genes are TRBV27 and TRBJ2-7; TRBD2 is a possible D gene (7 bases). Germline CDR1 MNHEY, CDR2 SMNVEV (reference sequence). Trimming stripped 4 bases from V and 2 bases from J, with 18 bases between. The CDR3 spans 16 residues. CDR3 loop: CASSSTRGARTYEQYF. The CDR3 DNA reads as TGTGCCAGCAGTTCCACCCGGGGGGCTAGAACCTACGAGCAGTACTTC.

This clonotype was seen ten or more times. The rearrangement uses TRBV29-1 and TRBJ1-1; the D gene is possibly TRBD1 (6 bases). The CDR3 has 14 residues. V dropped 5 bases and J dropped 4 bases, with 17 bases sitting between them. Per germline, CDR1 SQVTM and CDR2 ANQGSEA. Here the CDR3 reads CSVRGRGFGTEAFF. As DNA, the CDR3 is TGCAGCGTTCGGGGGAGGGGGTTTGGCACTGAAGCTTTCTTT.

The rearrangement links TRBV20-1 to TRBJ2-3; 7 nucleotides match TRBD2. V dropped 3 bases and J dropped 4; count of bases not matched to a gene: 13. The CDR3 has 16 amino acids. Germline V lookup: CDR1 DFQATT, CDR2 SNEGSKA (reference sequence). CDR3 sequence: CSASAPKTGGADTQYF. The CDR3 bases are TGCAGTGCTAGTGCCCCCAAAACGGGAGGCGCAGATACGCAGTATTTT.

This clonotype was counted between two and nine times. The chain links TRBV7-2 to TRBJ2-1; 8 bases line up with TRBD1. Unmatched junction bases numbered 6, after V lost 5 bases and J lost 9 bases. This CDR3 has 13 amino acids. Per the germline V gene, CDR1 is SGHTA and CDR2 is FQGNSA. The CDR3 region has the DNA TGTGCCAGCAGCCCGTGGACAGGGAGTGAGCAGTTCTTC. It codes for CASSPWTGSEQFF.

This clonotype has at least ten counts. This chain joins TRBV5-1 and TRBJ1-6, with 9 bases fitting TRBD1. The CDR3 runs to 17 residues. V dropped 3 bases and J dropped 9; count of bases not matched to a gene: 13. Per germline, CDR1 SGHRS and CDR2 YFSETQ. CDR3 region: CASSWDSPGQGSSPLHF. The CDR3 DNA is TGCGCCAGCAGCTGGGACTCCCCGGGACAGGGAAGTTCACCCCTCCACTTT.

The CDR3 region has the DNA TGTGCCAGCGCAAGGTCGGGGCGTCTCAACACTGAAGCTTTCTTT. As protein: CASARSGRLNTEAFF. The chain joins TRBV12-3 or TRBV12-4 to TRBJ1-1; D perhaps matches TRBD1 (5 bases). Between the trimmed V and J ends, which lost 8 bases and 2 bases, there was a span of 18 bases. The CDR3 totals 15 residues.

The rearrangement uses TRBV28 and TRBJ1-4; 8 nucleotides line up with TRBD1. Looked up from germline, CDR1 is MDHEN and CDR2 is SYDVKM. The CDR3 loop spans 14 amino acids. The trim removed 7 bases at V and 2 bases at J, leaving 3 bases unmatched. The CDR3 spells CASTRTGTNEKLFF. As DNA, the CDR3 is TGTGCCAGCACGAGGACAGGGACTAATGAAAAACTGTTTTTT.

This clonotype was picked up a small number of times. The gene calls are TRBV6-1 and TRBJ2-3, with D unresolved. V was clipped by 6 bases and J by 6 bases, with 19 bases between them. This CDR3 comprises 15 residues. Germline CDR1 is MNHNS and CDR2 is SASEGT. CDR3 sequence (DNA): TGTGCCAGCAGCGCCCATGTGCGGCAGACGGATACGCAGTATTTT. Protein sequence: CASSAHVRQTDTQYF.

This clonotype showed up just a few times. V usage is TRBV12-3 or TRBV12-4 and J usage is TRBJ2-3, with 8 bases fitting TRBD2. With 5 bases clipped from V and 4 bases from J, the junction kept 5 bases outside the gene matches. The CDR3 has 14 residues. CDR3 DNA: TGTGCCAGCAGTCCAGCGGGAGCGGCAGATACGCAGTATTTT. Translation: CASSPAGAADTQYF.

The chain recombines TRBV3-1 with TRBJ2-5; D is unresolved. V dropped 3 bases and J dropped 5 bases, with 13 bases sitting between them. Germline assignment: CDR1 LGHDT and CDR2 YNNKEL (reference sequence). The CDR3 loop spans 14 amino acids. The CDR3 bases are TGTGCCAGCAGCCAGTGGGCCACGCTCGAGACCCAGTACTTC. Its translation is CASSQWATLETQYF.

V usage is TRBV10-3 and J usage is TRBJ2-3; D is undetermined. The CDR3 totals 12 residues. V was pared by 10 bases and J by 0 bases, with 8 bases between. The germline gives CDR1 ENHRY, CDR2 SYGVKD. CDR3 sequence reads: CANGPSTDTQYF. CDR3 nucleotides: TGTGCCAACGGACCGAGCACAGATACGCAGTATTTT.

This clonotype was picked up many times. The rearrangement uses TRBV6-2 or TRBV6-3 and TRBJ2-7, with 7 bases aligning to TRBD1. This CDR3 spans 14 amino acids. Germline CDR1 and CDR2: MNHEY and SVGEGT. V trimming: 2 bases; J trimming: 0 bases; junction bases outside the gene matches: 1. This CDR3 reads CASSYGQASYEQYF. The CDR3 DNA is TGTGCCAGCAGTTACGGACAGGCCTCCTACGAGCAGTACTTC.

This clonotype was seen more than once but under ten times. This rearrangement joins TRBV28 to TRBJ1-1, with unresolved D. Trimming pared 5 bases from V and 0 bases from J, leaving 7 bases between. The length of the CDR3 is 13 residues. Germline V CDR1 and CDR2: MDHEN, SYDVKM. The CDR3 bases are TGTGCCAGCAGTCTAGACTTGAACACTGAAGCTTTCTTT. Protein: CASSLDLNTEAFF. The full variable domain, completed using reference TRBV28 and TRBJ1-1, is DVKVTQSSRYLVKRTGEKVFLECVQDMDHENMFWYRQDPGLGLRLIYFSYDVKMKEKGDIPEGYSVSREKKERFSLILESASTNQTSMYLCASSLDLNTEAFFGQGTRLTVV.

In its sample, this clonotype ranks as medium-sized (0.01 to 0.1%). The chain joins TRBV12-3 or TRBV12-4 to TRBJ2-5; 10 bases align to TRBD1. V was clipped by 8 bases and J by 4 bases; unmatched bases: 7. The CDR3 totals 14 residues. The CDR3 nucleotides read TGTGCCAGCGGTCGGGACAGGGGTCGAGAGACCCAGTACTTC. It translates to CASGRDRGRETQYF.

The chain couples TRBV7-6 to TRBJ1-2; TRBD1 might be the D (5 bases). Trimming took off 5 bases at V and 4 bases at J, with 14 bases between the two ends. Germline CDR1 SGHVS, CDR2 FNYEAQ. The length of the CDR3 is 14 residues. CDR3 amino acids: CASSPGTLLYGYTF. The CDR3 nucleotides are TGTGCCAGCAGCCCCGGGACTTTACTCTATGGCTACACCTTC. Combining the CDR3 with reference TRBV7-6 and TRBJ1-2 gives the whole variable domain GAGVSQSPRYKVTKRGQDVALRCDPISGHVSLYWYRQALGQGPEFLTYFNYEAQQDKSGLPNDRFSAERPEGSISTLTIQRTEQRDSAMYRCASSPGTLLYGYTFGSGTRLTVV.

This clonotype was counted ten times or more. The chain links TRBV12-3 or TRBV12-4 to TRBJ2-7; weak D call: TRBD1 (6 bases). This CDR3 comprises 13 residues. Trimming removed 3 bases from V and 5 bases from J, with 11 bases in between. The CDR3 region has the DNA TGTGCCAGCAGTTTTACAGGGCTCGACGAGCAGTACTTC. Its protein product is CASSFTGLDEQYF.